The present T cell receptor beta chain was sequenced within a study of T-cell reconstitution after alpha-beta-depleted transplantation in children. Using unique molecular identifiers, the investigators prepared the TCRbeta library. One entry per CDR3 protein, called by TCRdb with MiXCR from the PCR reads. The sample holds about 690,000 distinct CDR3 sequences, around 16% seen once. The CDR3 covers 13 residues. Per the germline V gene, CDR1 is MGHRA and CDR2 is YSYEKL. With 4 bases removed from V and 6 bases from J, the gap between germline ends came to 12 bases. This TCR was recovered from a human donor who donated a stem cell graft to a child with acute myeloid leukemia. The sample was PBMCs from the stem cell graft donor, taken from the stem cell graft. This sequence joins TRBV4-1 and TRBJ1-2; D gene uncertain. The chain's CDR3 is CASSLGITDGYTF. The CDR3 DNA reads TGCGCCAGCAGCCTCGGGATCACGGATGGCTACACCTTC.